In its sample, the clone carrying this TCR beta chain is medium-sized. The CDR3 contains 15 residues. V lost 0 bases, J lost 2 bases, and 9 bases lay in between. Germline-derived CDR1 and CDR2 are SGHRS and YFSETQ. This entry is derived from a study of spatial heterogeneity in lung cancer. Time point reported: sample taken at primary tumor resection. Unsorted whole RNA of tumor, nontumor lung or frozen PBMC was sequenced. The presence of a unique molecular identifier marked each TCR cDNA molecule. TCRdb re-derived calls from the 5' RACE reads in MiXCR, one entry per CDR3 protein. The top ten hold around 13% of the sample, which has some 5,400 distinct CDR3 sequences, 3.9% seen once.

The source was normal lung tissue next to the tumor, collected at surgery. The TCR was taken from a male donor with early-stage non-small cell lung cancer. The rearrangement joins TRBV5-1 to TRBJ2-1, with D unresolved. DNA for the CDR3: TGCGCCAGCAGCTTGGAGGGCAGGACCTACAATGAGCAGTTCTTC. Encoded protein: CASSLEGRTYNEQFF.